This passage covers 18 T cell receptor beta chains from one sample sequenced in a study of tumor and adjacent non-tumor tissue in lung cancer. This sample's RNA came from whole unsorted tissue. Three rounds of nested PCR, following a modified ARM-PCR protocol, produced the TCRbeta library. Using its own MiXCR run on the multiplex PCR reads, TCRdb lists one record per CDR3 protein. The data contain 89,000 or so distinct CDR3 sequences, around 59% of them singletons. Sequencing was carried out using lung tumor tissue. The source is a man between 70 and 80 years old with non-small cell lung cancer.

Concerning this clonotype itself: At one boundary the junction diverges from the germline segment, which might be a read error. V is TRBV28 and J is TRBJ1-2, with TRBD1 matching over 8 bases. There are 17 residues in the CDR3. Germline lookup yields CDR1 MDHEN and CDR2 SYDVKM. The CDR3 DNA sequence: TGTGCCAACAGTTCTCCGGGACAGGCGGCTTATCCCTATGCCTACACCTTC. Residues: CANSSPGQAAYPYAYTF.

This chain links TRBV11-2 with TRBJ2-7; 13 bases are shared with TRBD2. The CDR3 length is 17 residues. Germline CDR1 is SGHAT and CDR2 is FQNNGV. Unmatched junction bases numbered 6, after V lost 4 bases and J lost 0 bases. The CDR3 spells CASSSVRTSGSSYEQYF. The CDR3 DNA is TGTGCCAGCAGCTCAGTGCGGACTAGCGGGAGCTCCTACGAGCAGTACTTC.

On this clonotype: Relative to the germline gene, one junction end is altered; a read error may explain this. The CDR3 nucleotides are TGCGCCAGCAACCAAGTCCGAGAAGAGACCCGGTACTTC. Its translation is CASNQVREETRYF. The chain uses TRBV4-1 and TRBJ2-5; D uncertain. The CDR3 runs 13 residues. Germline V gene lookup returns CDR1 MGHRA and CDR2 YSYEKL.

Turning to this clonotype: The CDR3 does not close with the conserved phenylalanine or tryptophan, likely indicating a read error. No DNA is shown, since the ends of the CDR3 on it are uncertain; the CDR3 is the one TCRdb lists. The chain combines TRBV11-2 with TRBJ2-7; the D call of TRBD2 is as the table states it, not checked on the DNA. The germline gives CDR1 SGHAT, CDR2 FQNNGV. The CDR3 length equals 9 residues, ends included. The CDR3 here is CASSMEREG.

Concerning this clonotype itself: This may arise from a read error, as a much more abundant clone is one base away. The V call is TRBV6-6, the J call TRBJ2-1; D might be TRBD1 or TRBD2, each matching 5 bases. Per germline, CDR1 MNHNY and CDR2 SVGAGI (reference sequence). The CDR3 totals 18 residues. The ends were cut back, 7 bases at V and 9 bases at J, with 31 bases in the middle. The CDR3 protein is CASKLGTRRISLGGEQFF. In DNA, the CDR3 is TGTGCCAGCAAATTGGGGACGCGTCGGATTAGCTTGGGTGGTGAGCAGTTCTTC.

As regards this clonotype: An end of the junction differs from the germline gene, which may be a read error. This chain connects TRBV6-5 to TRBJ2-7, with D possibly TRBD2 on 5 matching bases. This CDR3 has 15 amino acids. Germline CDR1 reads MNHEY; CDR2 reads SVGAGI. The CDR3 DNA follows: TGTGCCAGCAGGGACGGACTGATTGTCTCCTACGGGCAGTACTTC. Translated: CASRDGLIVSYGQYF.

This clonotype showed up many times. The rearrangement links TRBV20-1 to TRBJ2-1, with 7 nucleotides matching TRBD2. The V and J ends lost 5 bases and 3 bases, in that order; junction bases with no gene match: 7. The CDR3 length is 14 residues. CDR1 DFQATT and CDR2 SNEGSKA come from the germline V gene (reference sequence). The CDR3 spells CSAPKRGDYNEQFF. The CDR3 region has the DNA TGCAGTGCTCCCAAGCGGGGTGACTACAATGAGCAGTTCTTC.

In its sample, this clonotype was seen many times. This chain connects TRBV28 to TRBJ1-1; D unresolved. The CDR3 consists of 12 residues. Germline values: CDR1 MDHEN, CDR2 SYDVKM. The germline V and J ends were trimmed by 10 bases and 0 bases, with 9 bases remaining between them. The CDR3 DNA reads as TGTGCCATCACAGAGATGAACACTGAAGCTTTCTTT. It specifies CAITEMNTEAFF.

This clonotype has at least ten counts. V gene TRBV7-9 combines with J gene TRBJ1-5, with 8 bases lining up with TRBD1. J was trimmed by 6 bases and V by 5 bases; bases with no gene match: 6. Germline values: CDR1 SEHNR, CDR2 FQNEAQ (reference sequence). The CDR3 loop spans 14 amino acids. The CDR3 bases are TGTGCCAGCAGCAGAGGACAGGGTGGTCAGCCCCAGCATTTT. Translation gives CASSRGQGGQPQHF.

Of note for this clonotype: This sequence may be a read error, since a much larger clone differs from it by one base. The CDR3 reads CSASDGQWHQPQHF. CDR3 bases: TGCAGTGCTAGTGACGGACAGTGGCATCAGCCCCAGCATTTT. J is TRBJ1-5 and V is TRBV20-1; weak D call: TRBD1 (6 bases). The CDR3 contains 14 residues. Germline V gene data show CDR1 as DFQATT and CDR2 as SNEGSKA (reference sequence). The V end lost 3 bases, the J end lost 5 bases, and 14 bases lay between the germline ends.

This clonotype has only a few counts. A much bigger clone sits one base away, suggesting this may be a read error. The rearrangement links TRBV4-1 to TRBJ1-2; TRBD1 agrees at 9 bases. Germline lookup yields CDR1 MGHRA and CDR2 YSYEKL. This CDR3 is built from 16 residues. The CDR3 DNA reads TGCGTCAGCAGCCCCGGGACAGGGAGGTTCGTCTATGGCTACACCTTC. This gives the protein CVSSPGTGRFVYGYTF.

In this sample, this clonotype turned up once. The junction differs from germline at one of its ends, possibly a read error. The V gene is TRBV11-2, the J gene TRBJ2-5; TRBD1 agrees at 8 bases. Germline V gives CDR1 SGHAT, CDR2 FQNNGV. This CDR3 has 15 amino acids. CDR3 in amino acids: CASSWIRTGQETQYF. In DNA form, the CDR3 reads TGTGCCAGCAGCTGGATCAGGACAGGGCAAGAGACCCAGTACTTT.

V and J are TRBV29-1 and TRBJ2-7; possibly TRBD2 for D (5 bases). CDR1 is SQVTM and CDR2 is ANQGSEA in the germline V gene. The CDR3 is made up of 13 amino acids. The V and J ends lost 7 bases and 5 bases respectively, with 18 bases between them. CDR3 sequence (DNA): TGCAGCGCAGGAGCCGGGGAAAGTGACGAGCAGTACTTC. Its protein product is CSAGAGESDEQYF.

This clonotype was found a few times. A read error is possible here, since a much larger clone lies one base away. The chain combines TRBV7-9 with TRBJ2-7; no definite D call. With 5 bases removed from V and 7 bases from J, the gap between germline ends came to 12 bases. Germline lookup yields CDR1 SEHNR and CDR2 FQNEAQ (reference sequence). The length of the CDR3 is 12 residues. The CDR3 DNA reads as TGTGCCAGCAGCCCCAACCTGGGTGAGCAGTACTTC. Residues: CASSPNLGEQYF.

On this clonotype: Just one base apart from a much larger clone, this may be a read error. The rearrangement uses TRBV28 and TRBJ2-7; no clear D gene. The CDR3 is 13 residues long. Germline V lookup: CDR1 MDHEN, CDR2 SYDVKM. Written as DNA, the CDR3 is TGTGCCGGCAGTTTCAGCAGCCCCTACGAGCAGTACTTC. Amino acids: CAGSFSSPYEQYF.

Of note for this clonotype: The conserved phenylalanine or tryptophan normally closing the CDR3 is absent here, so this likely arose from a read error. Because the CDR3's place on the DNA is in doubt, the DNA is left out and the CDR3 is given as listed by TCRdb. The V call is TRBV20-1, the J call TRBJ1-1; TRBD1 was called by the table and not checked on the DNA. Germline CDR1 is DFQATT and CDR2 is SNEGSKA (reference sequence). The CDR3 is 13 residues long, counting both termini. CDR3: CSHRVAVNTEVFC.

About this clonotype: Because it lacks the conserved phenylalanine or tryptophan at the end, this CDR3 is likely a read error. The V call is TRBV11-2, the J call TRBJ2-1; 7 bases agree with TRBD2. Losses at the gene ends were 9 bases for V and 4 bases for J; bases not matched to a gene: 3. This CDR3 is 12 amino acids long. Germline CDR1 reads SGHAT; CDR2 reads FQNNGV. CDR3 bases: TGTGCCAGTTCACTAGCGTACAATGAGCAGTTCTTA. Amino acid sequence: CASSLAYNEQFL.

To note about this clonotype: Just one base apart from a much larger clone, this may be a read error. No conserved phenylalanine or tryptophan ends this CDR3, so it is likely a read error. This sequence joins TRBV12-3 or TRBV12-4 and TRBJ1-5; D call uncertain. V gave up 2 bases and J gave up 4 bases, with 6 bases separating them. The CDR3 loop spans 13 amino acids. CDR3 DNA sequence: TGTGCCAGCAGTTTACCGGGGAATCAGCCCCAGCATTCT. Protein product: CASSLPGNQPQHS.